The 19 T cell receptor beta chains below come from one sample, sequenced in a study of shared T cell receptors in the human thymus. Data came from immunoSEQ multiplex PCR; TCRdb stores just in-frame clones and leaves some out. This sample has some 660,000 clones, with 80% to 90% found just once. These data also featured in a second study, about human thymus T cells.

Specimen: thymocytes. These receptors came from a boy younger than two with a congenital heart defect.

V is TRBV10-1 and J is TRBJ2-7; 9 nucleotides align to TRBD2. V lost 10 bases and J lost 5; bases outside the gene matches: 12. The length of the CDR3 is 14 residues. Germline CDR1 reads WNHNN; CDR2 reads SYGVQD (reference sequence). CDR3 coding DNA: TGCGCCACCGGCCAAGGGGTAGCGGGGGACGAGCAGTACTTC. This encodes CATGQGVAGDEQYF.

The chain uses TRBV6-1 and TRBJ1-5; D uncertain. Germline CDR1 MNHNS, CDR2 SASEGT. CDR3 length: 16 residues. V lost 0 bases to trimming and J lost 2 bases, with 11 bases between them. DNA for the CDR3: TGTGCCAGCAGTGAAGCATGGTTAGTTGGCAATCAGCCCCAGCATTTT. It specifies CASSEAWLVGNQPQHF.

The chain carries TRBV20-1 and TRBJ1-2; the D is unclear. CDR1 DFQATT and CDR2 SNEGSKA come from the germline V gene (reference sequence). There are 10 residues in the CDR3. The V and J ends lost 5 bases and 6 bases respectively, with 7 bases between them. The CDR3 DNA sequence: TGCAGTGCTCCTCTCCATGGCTACACCTTC. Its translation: CSAPLHGYTF.

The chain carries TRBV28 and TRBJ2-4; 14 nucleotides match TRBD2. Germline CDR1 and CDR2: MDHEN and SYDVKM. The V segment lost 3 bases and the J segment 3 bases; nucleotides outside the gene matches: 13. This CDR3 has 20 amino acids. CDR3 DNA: TGTGCCAGCAGTTTGACCGGGACTAGCGGGAGTAGTATCGACAAAAACATTCAGTACTTC. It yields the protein CASSLTGTSGSSIDKNIQYF.

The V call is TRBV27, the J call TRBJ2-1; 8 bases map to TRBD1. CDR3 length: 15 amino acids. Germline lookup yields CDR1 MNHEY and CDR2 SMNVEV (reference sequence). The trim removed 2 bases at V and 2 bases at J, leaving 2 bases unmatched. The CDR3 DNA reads TGTGCCAGCAGTTTAGGACAGGGTACCTACAATGAGCAGTTCTTC. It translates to CASSLGQGTYNEQFF.

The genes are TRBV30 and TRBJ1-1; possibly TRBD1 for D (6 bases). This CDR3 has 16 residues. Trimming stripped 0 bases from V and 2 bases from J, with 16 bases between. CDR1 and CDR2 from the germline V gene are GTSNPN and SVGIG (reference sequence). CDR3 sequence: CAWSVQGRFRNTEAFF. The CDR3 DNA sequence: TGTGCCTGGAGTGTACAGGGACGGTTTCGAAACACTGAAGCTTTCTTT.

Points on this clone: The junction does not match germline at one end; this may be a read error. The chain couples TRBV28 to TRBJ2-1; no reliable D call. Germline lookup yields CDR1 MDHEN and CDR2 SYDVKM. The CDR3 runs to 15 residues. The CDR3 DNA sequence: TGTGCCAGCAGCGCCAGAAACGACTCCCACAATGAGCAGTTCTTC. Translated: CASSARNDSHNEQFF.

The CDR3 nucleotides are TGTGCCAGCAGCTTAGGCCTGCGACAGACGAACACCGGGGAGCTGTTTTTT. Its protein product is CASSLGLRQTNTGELFF. The chain uses TRBV7-2 and TRBJ2-2; D might be TRBD1 (5 bases). V lost 1 base to trimming and J lost 0 bases, with 12 bases between them. Germline V lookup: CDR1 SGHTA, CDR2 FQGNSA. The CDR3 length is 17 residues.

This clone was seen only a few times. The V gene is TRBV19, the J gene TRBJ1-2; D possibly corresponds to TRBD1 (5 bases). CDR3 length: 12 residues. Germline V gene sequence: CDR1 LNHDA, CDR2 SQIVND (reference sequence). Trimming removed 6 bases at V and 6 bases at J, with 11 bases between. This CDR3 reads CASRETADGYTF. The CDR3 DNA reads TGTGCCAGTAGAGAGACAGCTGATGGCTACACCTTC.

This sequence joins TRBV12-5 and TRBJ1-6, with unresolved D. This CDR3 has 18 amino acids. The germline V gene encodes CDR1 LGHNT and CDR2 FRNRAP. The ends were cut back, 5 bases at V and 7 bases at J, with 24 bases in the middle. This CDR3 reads CASGPKPLLAGRNSPLHF. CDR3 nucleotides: TGTGCTAGTGGTCCCAAGCCTCTTTTGGCAGGTAGAAATTCACCCCTCCACTTT.

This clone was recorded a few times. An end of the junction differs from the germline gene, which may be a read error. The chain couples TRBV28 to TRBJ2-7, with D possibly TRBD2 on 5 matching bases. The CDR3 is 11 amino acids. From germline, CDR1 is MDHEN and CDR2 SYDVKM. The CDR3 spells CASSTGVPIMF. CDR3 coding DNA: TGTGCCAGCTCCACCGGGGTCCCGATTATGTTC.

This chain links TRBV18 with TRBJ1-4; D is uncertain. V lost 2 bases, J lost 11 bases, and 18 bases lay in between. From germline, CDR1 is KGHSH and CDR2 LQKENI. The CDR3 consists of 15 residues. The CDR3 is CASSPSREKGEKLFF. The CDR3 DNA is TGTGCCAGCTCACCAAGTCGGGAGAAGGGTGAGAAACTGTTTTTT.

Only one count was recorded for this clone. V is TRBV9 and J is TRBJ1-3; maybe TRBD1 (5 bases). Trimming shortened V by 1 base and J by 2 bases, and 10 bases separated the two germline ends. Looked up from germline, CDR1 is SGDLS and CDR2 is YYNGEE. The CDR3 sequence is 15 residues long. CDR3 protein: CASSVSGITGNTIYF. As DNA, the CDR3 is TGTGCCAGCAGCGTATCAGGGATCACTGGAAACACCATATATTTT.

The CDR3 sequence is CATSTKIAGSTDTQYF. The DNA of the CDR3 is TGTGCCACCAGCACGAAAATAGCGGGAAGCACAGATACGCAGTATTTT. The chain recombines TRBV15 with TRBJ2-3; 8 bases are shared with TRBD2. CDR3 length: 16 residues. Germline V gene lookup returns CDR1 LNHNV and CDR2 YYDKDF (reference sequence). Unmatched junction bases numbered 6, after V lost 4 bases and J lost 0 bases. Complete variable domain (other parts from reference TRBV15 and TRBJ2-3): DAMVIQNPRYQVTQFGKPVTLSCSQTLNHNVMYWYQQKSSQAPKLLFHYYDKDFNNEADTPDNFQSRRPNTSFCFLDIRSPGLGDTAMYLCATSTKIAGSTDTQYFGPGTRLTVL.

The DNA for the CDR3 is TGTGCCACCAGCGGGAGGACAGGGGGAAGTGAAAAACTGTTTTTT. Its translation is CATSGRTGGSEKLFF. V and J are TRBV15 and TRBJ1-4, with TRBD1 matching 10 bases. This CDR3 spans 15 amino acids. Trimming cost V 5 bases and J 7 bases; bases outside gene matches: 7. In germline, CDR1 is LNHNV, CDR2 YYDKDF (reference sequence).

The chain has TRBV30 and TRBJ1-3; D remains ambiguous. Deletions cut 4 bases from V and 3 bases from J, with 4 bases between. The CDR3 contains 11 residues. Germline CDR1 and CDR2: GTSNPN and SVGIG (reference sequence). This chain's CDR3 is CAWTCGNTIYF. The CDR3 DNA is TGTGCCTGGACTTGTGGAAACACCATATATTTT.

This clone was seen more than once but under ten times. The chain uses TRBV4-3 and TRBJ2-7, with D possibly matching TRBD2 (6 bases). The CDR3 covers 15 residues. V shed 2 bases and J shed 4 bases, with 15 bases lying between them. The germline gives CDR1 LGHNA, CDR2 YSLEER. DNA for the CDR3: TGCGCCAGCAGCCAAAAGATGGGGGGTTCGTACGAGCAGTACTTC. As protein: CASSQKMGGSYEQYF.

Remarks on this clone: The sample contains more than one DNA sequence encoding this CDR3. CDR3 amino acids: CASGGRSPLHF. For the CDR3, the DNA is TGTGCCAGCGGAGGGAGGTCCCCCCTCCACTTT. V is TRBV28 and J is TRBJ1-6; no definite D call. CDR3 length: 11 residues. Deletions cut 8 bases from V and 13 bases from J, with 12 bases between. Germline CDR1 is MDHEN and CDR2 is SYDVKM.

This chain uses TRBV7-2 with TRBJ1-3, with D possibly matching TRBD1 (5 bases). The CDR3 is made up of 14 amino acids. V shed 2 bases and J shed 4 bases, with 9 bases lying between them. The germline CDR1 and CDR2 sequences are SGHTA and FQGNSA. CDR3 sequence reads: CASSLLGVGNTIYF. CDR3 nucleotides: TGTGCCAGCAGCTTATTAGGGGTAGGAAACACCATATATTTT.